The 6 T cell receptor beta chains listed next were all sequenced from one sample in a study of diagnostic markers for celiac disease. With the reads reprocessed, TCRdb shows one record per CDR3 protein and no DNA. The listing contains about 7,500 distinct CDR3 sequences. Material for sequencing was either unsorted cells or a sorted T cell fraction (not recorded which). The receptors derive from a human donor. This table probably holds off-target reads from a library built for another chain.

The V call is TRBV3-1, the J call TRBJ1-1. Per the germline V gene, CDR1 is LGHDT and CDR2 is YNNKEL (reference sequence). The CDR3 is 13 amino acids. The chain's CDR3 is CASSQRVNTEAFF.

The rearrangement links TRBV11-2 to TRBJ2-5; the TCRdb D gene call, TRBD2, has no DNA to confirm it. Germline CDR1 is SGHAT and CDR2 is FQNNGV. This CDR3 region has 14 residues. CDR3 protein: CASSPWTVQETQYF.

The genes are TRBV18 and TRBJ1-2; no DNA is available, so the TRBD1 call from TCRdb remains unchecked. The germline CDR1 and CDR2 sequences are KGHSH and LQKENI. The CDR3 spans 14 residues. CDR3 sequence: CASSPGGAYYGYTF.

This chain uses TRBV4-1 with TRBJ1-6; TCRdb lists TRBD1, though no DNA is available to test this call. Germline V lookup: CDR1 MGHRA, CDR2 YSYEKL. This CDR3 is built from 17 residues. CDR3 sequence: CASSQDPHAGINSPLHF.

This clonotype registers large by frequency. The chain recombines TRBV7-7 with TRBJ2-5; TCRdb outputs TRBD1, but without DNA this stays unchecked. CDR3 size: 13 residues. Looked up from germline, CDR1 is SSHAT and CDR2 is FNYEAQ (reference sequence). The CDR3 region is CASSLGQGETQYF.

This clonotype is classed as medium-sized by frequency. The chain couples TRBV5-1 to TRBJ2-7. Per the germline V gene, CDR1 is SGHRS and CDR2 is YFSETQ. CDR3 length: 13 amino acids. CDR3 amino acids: CASSLAAGYEQYF.